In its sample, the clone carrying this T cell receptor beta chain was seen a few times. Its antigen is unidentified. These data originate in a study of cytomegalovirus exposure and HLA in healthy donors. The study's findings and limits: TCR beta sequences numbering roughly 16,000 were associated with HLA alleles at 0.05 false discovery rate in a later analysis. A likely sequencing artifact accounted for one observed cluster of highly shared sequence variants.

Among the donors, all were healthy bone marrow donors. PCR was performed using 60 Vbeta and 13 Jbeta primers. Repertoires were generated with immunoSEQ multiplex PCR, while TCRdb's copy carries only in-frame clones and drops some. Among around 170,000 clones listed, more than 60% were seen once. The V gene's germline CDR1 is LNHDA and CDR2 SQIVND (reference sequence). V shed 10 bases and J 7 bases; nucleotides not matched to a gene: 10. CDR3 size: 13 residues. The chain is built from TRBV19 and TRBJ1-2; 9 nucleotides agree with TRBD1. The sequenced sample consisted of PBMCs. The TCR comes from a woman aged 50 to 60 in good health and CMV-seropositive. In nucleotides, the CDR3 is TGTGCCATTCGAACAGGGGGCGCTTTTGGCTACACCTTC. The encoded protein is CAIRTGGAFGYTF. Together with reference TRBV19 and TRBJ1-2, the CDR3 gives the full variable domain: DGGITQSPKYLFRKEGQNVTLSCEQNLNHDAMYWYRQDPGQGLRLIYYSQIVNDFQKGDIAEGYSVSREKKESFPLTVTSAQKNPTAFYLCAIRTGGAFGYTFGSGTRLTVV.